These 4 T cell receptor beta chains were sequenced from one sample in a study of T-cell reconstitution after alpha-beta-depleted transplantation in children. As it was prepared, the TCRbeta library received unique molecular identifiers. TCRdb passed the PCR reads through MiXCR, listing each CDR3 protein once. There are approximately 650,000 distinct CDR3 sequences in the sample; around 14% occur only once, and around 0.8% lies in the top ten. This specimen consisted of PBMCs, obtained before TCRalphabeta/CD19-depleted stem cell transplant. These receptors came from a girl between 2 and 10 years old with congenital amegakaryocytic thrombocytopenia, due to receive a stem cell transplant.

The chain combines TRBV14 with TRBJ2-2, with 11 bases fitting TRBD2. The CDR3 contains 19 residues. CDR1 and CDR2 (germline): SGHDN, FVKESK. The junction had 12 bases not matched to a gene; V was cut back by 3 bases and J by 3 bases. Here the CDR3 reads CASSHRRGTSGPYTGELFF. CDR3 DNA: TGTGCCAGCAGCCACCGCCGGGGGACTAGCGGACCTTACACCGGGGAGCTGTTTTTT.

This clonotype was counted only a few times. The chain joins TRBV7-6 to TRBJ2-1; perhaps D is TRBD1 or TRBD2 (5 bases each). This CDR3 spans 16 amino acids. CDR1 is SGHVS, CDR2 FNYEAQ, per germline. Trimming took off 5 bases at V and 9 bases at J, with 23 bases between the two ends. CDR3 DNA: TGTGCCAGCAGCCATACCGGGACCGAAGACTGGAGTGAGCAGTTCTTC. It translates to CASSHTGTEDWSEQFF.

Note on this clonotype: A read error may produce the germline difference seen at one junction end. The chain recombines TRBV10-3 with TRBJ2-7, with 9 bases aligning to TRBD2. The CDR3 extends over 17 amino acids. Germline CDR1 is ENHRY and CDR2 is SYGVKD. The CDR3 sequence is CALSDFDLAGEINEQYF. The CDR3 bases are TGTGCCCTCAGTGATTTCGATTTAGCGGGAGAGATCAACGAGCAGTACTTC.

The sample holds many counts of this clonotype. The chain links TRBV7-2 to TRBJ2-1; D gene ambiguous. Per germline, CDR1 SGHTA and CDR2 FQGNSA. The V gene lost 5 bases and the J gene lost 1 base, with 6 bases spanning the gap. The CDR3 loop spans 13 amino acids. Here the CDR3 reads CASSIGSYNEQFF. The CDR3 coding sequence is TGTGCCAGCAGCATAGGGTCCTACAATGAGCAGTTCTTC.